These 22 T cell receptor beta chains were all obtained from the same sample, sequenced in a study of blood T cell repertoires in COVID-19. Assay used: immunoSEQ multiplex PCR; TCRdb lists only in-frame clones, some missing. The sample has some 200,000 clones, 86% seen once. The sample taken for sequencing was peripheral blood. These receptors originate from an elderly woman in a cohort sampled during active or convalescent COVID-19.

The chain uses TRBV18 and TRBJ1-1; unclear D gene. This CDR3 is 13 amino acids long. Germline V gives CDR1 KGHSH, CDR2 LQKENI. V gave up 1 base and J gave up 3 bases, with 6 bases separating them. The CDR3 loop reads CASSPRGDTEAFF. In DNA form, the CDR3 reads TGTGCCAGCTCACCACGGGGAGACACTGAAGCTTTCTTT.

Only one count was recorded for this clone. The chain is built from TRBV4-1 and TRBJ2-5, with 8 bases fitting TRBD2. CDR3 length: 13 amino acids. CDR1 is MGHRA, CDR2 YSYEKL, per germline. J lost 5 bases, V lost 1 base, and 0 bases had no gene match. The CDR3 nucleotides read TGCGCCAGCAGCCAAGGCGGGGGGGAGACCCAGTACTTC. Translating gives CASSQGGGETQYF.

There are a few counts of this clone. This chain links TRBV7-8 with TRBJ2-3; D is possibly TRBD2 (6 bases). The CDR3 totals 16 residues. Trimming pared 5 bases from V and 3 bases from J, leaving 18 bases between. CDR1 is SGHVS, CDR2 FQNEAQ, per germline. The CDR3 sequence is CASSPTDGGGTDTQYF. The DNA of the CDR3 is TGTGCCAGCAGCCCGACAGACGGGGGTGGAACAGATACGCAGTATTTT.

V is TRBV27 and J is TRBJ2-5; 14 bases line up with TRBD2. CDR1 and CDR2 from the germline V gene are MNHEY and SMNVEV (reference sequence). J was trimmed by 7 bases and V by 6 bases; bases with no gene match: 10. This CDR3 spans 16 amino acids. Written as DNA, the CDR3 is TGTGCCAGCAGCCCTCAGCCGGGACTAGCGGGAGCGACCCAGTACTTC. This gives the protein CASSPQPGLAGATQYF.

The chain employs TRBV3-1 (or the pseudogene TRBV3-2) and TRBJ2-3, with D hard to call. The CDR3 runs 12 residues. Germline loops: CDR1 LGHDT, CDR2 YNNKEL (reference sequence). With 1 base removed from V and 5 bases from J, the gap between germline ends came to 4 bases. The CDR3 nucleotides are TGTGCCAGCAGCCAAGCCCGAGATACGCAGTATTTT. Protein: CASSQARDTQYF.

V and J are TRBV6-4 and TRBJ1-4; 7 bases are a match to TRBD1. Per germline, CDR1 MRHNA and CDR2 SNTAGT. This CDR3 region has 19 residues. The junction had 34 bases not matched to a gene; V was cut back by 10 bases and J by 14 bases. CDR3 protein: CAIRRRDSRQARRENWLFF. In DNA, the CDR3 is TGTGCCATCCGGAGACGGGACAGCCGCCAAGCTCGGCGGGAAAACTGGCTGTTTTTT.

This clone was observed many times. The rearrangement uses TRBV9 and TRBJ2-1; tentatively, D is TRBD1 (5 bases). The germline gives CDR1 SGDLS, CDR2 YYNGEE. The CDR3 has 15 residues. The V gene lost 3 bases and the J gene lost 12 bases, with 22 bases spanning the gap. CDR3 in amino acids: CASSGSGFGAVVQFF. The CDR3 nucleotides are TGTGCCAGCAGCGGCTCCGGTTTTGGGGCGGTGGTGCAGTTCTTC.

The chain is built from TRBV13 and TRBJ2-3; weak D call: TRBD2 (6 bases). Germline values: CDR1 PRHDT, CDR2 FYEKMQ (reference sequence). Between the trimmed V and J ends, which lost 0 bases and 3 bases, there was a span of 10 bases. The CDR3 runs 15 residues. The CDR3 nucleotides read TGTGCCAGCAGCTTAGGCGGGAGCCGGACAGATACGCAGTATTTT. Protein sequence: CASSLGGSRTDTQYF. Drawing the rest from reference TRBV13 and TRBJ2-3, the complete variable domain is AAGVIQSPRHLIKEKRETATLKCYPIPRHDTVYWYQQGPGQDPQFLISFYEKMQSDKGSIPDRFSAQQFSDYHSELNMSSLELGDSALYFCASSLGGSRTDTQYFGPGTRLTVL.

The V call is TRBV11-2, the J call TRBJ1-6; tentative D call: TRBD1 (5 bases). The ends were cut back, 1 base at V and 10 bases at J, with 11 bases in the middle. The CDR3 has 14 residues. Germline V gene lookup returns CDR1 SGHAT and CDR2 FQNNGV. As DNA, the CDR3 is TGTGCCAGCAGCTTAGCAGGGTTGGGCTCACCCCTCCACTTT. It yields the protein CASSLAGLGSPLHF.

This chain links TRBV20-1 with TRBJ1-5; TRBD1 is a possible D gene (5 bases). The CDR3 is 11 residues long. V was trimmed by 5 bases and J by 5 bases, leaving 7 bases between them. Germline V gene data show CDR1 as DFQATT and CDR2 as SNEGSKA (reference sequence). The CDR3 region is CSAGADQPQHF. As DNA, the CDR3 is TGCAGTGCTGGGGCGGATCAGCCCCAGCATTTT.

This clone was found a few times. The chain carries TRBV4-3 and TRBJ1-5; TRBD1 agrees at 7 bases. The CDR3 is made up of 13 amino acids. The germline V gene has CDR1 LGHNA and CDR2 YSLEER. The ends lost 5 bases at V and 7 bases at J; junction bases unmatched: 5. The CDR3 here is CASSGDRAQPQHF. For the CDR3, the DNA is TGCGCCAGCAGCGGCGACAGGGCGCAGCCCCAGCATTTT.

The sample holds one count of this clone. The J gene is TRBJ1-4, the V gene TRBV3-1 (or the pseudogene TRBV3-2); 7 nucleotides align to TRBD1. CDR1 is LGHDT, CDR2 YNNKEL, per germline (reference sequence). V gave up 7 bases and J gave up 2 bases; unmatched junction bases: 4. The length of the CDR3 is 14 residues. The DNA of the CDR3 is TGTGCCAGCACTAGGGACAGCACTAATGAAAAACTGTTTTTT. Residues: CASTRDSTNEKLFF.

The chain uses TRBV2 and TRBJ2-7; TRBD1 matches at 7 bases. Germline CDR1 reads SNHLY; CDR2 reads FYNNEI. The length of the CDR3 is 14 residues. J was trimmed by 0 bases and V by 6 bases; bases with no gene match: 5. In DNA, the CDR3 is TGTGCCAGCAGATTCCGACAGGGCTCCTACGAGCAGTACTTC. Translated, it gives CASRFRQGSYEQYF.

As DNA, the CDR3 is TGCGCCAGCAGCCAAGATGGGGCGAACGGCTACACCTTC. It specifies CASSQDGANGYTF. The V call is TRBV4-1, the J call TRBJ1-2; tentative D call: TRBD1 (5 bases). V shed 0 bases and J shed 8 bases, with 10 bases lying between them. Germline V CDR1 and CDR2: MGHRA, YSYEKL. CDR3 length: 13 amino acids.

The gene calls are TRBV5-1 and TRBJ2-3, with D possibly being TRBD2 (5 bases). The CDR3 consists of 12 residues. CDR1 and CDR2 (germline): SGHRS, YFSETQ. Trimming took 2 bases from V and 4 from J, leaving 5 bases between them. CDR3 residues: CASSFGADTQYF. The CDR3 coding sequence is TGCGCCAGCAGCTTCGGGGCAGATACGCAGTATTTT.

This rearrangement joins TRBV7-9 to TRBJ2-1, with D perhaps TRBD2 (6 bases). The CDR3 length is 13 residues. The germline gives CDR1 SEHNR, CDR2 FQNEAQ (reference sequence). Between the trimmed V and J ends, which lost 5 bases and 10 bases, there was a span of 15 bases. The CDR3 region is CASSSTAGREQFF. CDR3 coding DNA: TGTGCCAGCAGCAGCACGGCGGGGAGGGAGCAGTTCTTC.

This clone was counted a single time. V is TRBV27 and J is TRBJ1-5; possible D gene TRBD1, 5 bases. The germline V gene has CDR1 MNHEY and CDR2 SMNVEV (reference sequence). The CDR3 runs to 15 residues. Deletions cut 3 bases from V and 1 base from J, with 10 bases between. CDR3 bases: TGTGCCAGCAGTTTCGTAGGACAAAGCAATCAGCCCCAGCATTTT. This gives the protein CASSFVGQSNQPQHF.

The chain uses TRBV30 and TRBJ2-7, with 7 nucleotides matching TRBD1. The V gene's germline CDR1 is GTSNPN and CDR2 SVGIG (reference sequence). The CDR3 runs to 14 residues. The trim removed 2 bases at V and 5 bases at J, leaving 9 bases unmatched. DNA for the CDR3: TGTGCCTGGAGTCTAGGAGACAGGGCCGACGAGCAGTACTTC. This gives the protein CAWSLGDRADEQYF. Full variable domain (missing parts from reference TRBV30 and TRBJ2-7): SQTIHQWPATLVQPVGSPLSLECTVEGTSNPNLYWYRQAAGRGLQLLFYSVGIGQISSEVPQNLSASRPQDRQFILSSKKLLLSDSGFYLCAWSLGDRADEQYFGPGTRLTVT.

The chain recombines TRBV10-3 with TRBJ1-1; D not resolved. Per germline, CDR1 ENHRY and CDR2 SYGVKD. V shed 3 bases and J shed 7 bases, with 15 bases lying between them. This CDR3 contains 14 residues. The CDR3 DNA follows: TGTGCCATCAGTGATTTCGCAAGTCGAGTTGAAGCTTTCTTT. It translates to CAISDFASRVEAFF.

This chain uses TRBV27 with TRBJ1-6; D perhaps matches TRBD1 (5 bases). The germline CDR1 and CDR2 sequences are MNHEY and SMNVEV (reference sequence). V was trimmed by 10 bases and J by 9 bases, leaving 19 bases between them. The CDR3 spans 14 residues. This CDR3 reads CATQGAIRTSPLHF. CDR3 DNA: TGTGCCACCCAAGGGGCCATTCGTACTTCACCCCTCCACTTT.

The chain links TRBV12-3 or TRBV12-4 to TRBJ2-7; D remains unclear. The CDR3 runs to 12 residues. V dropped 4 bases and J dropped 6 bases, with 10 bases sitting between them. The chain's CDR3 is CASSSGSSEQYV. CDR3 sequence (DNA): TGTGCCAGCAGTTCAGGATCGTCCGAGCAGTACGTC.

The CDR3 DNA follows: TGTGCCAGCAGCCCCTACAGGCTCATGAACACTGAAGCTTTCTTT. Encoded protein: CASSPYRLMNTEAFF. The genes are TRBV3-1 (or the pseudogene TRBV3-2) and TRBJ1-1; D may be TRBD1 (5 bases). Germline CDR1 reads LGHDT; CDR2 reads YNNKEL (reference sequence). The CDR3 is 15 amino acids. Trimming removed 4 bases from V and 0 bases from J, with 12 bases in between.